The 31 T cell receptor beta chains listed next were all sequenced from one sample in a study of shared clonotypes between healthy human individuals. Libraries were prepared by immunoSEQ multiplex PCR; TCRdb keeps only in-frame clonotypes and omits some of them. The table includes about 2 million clones, about 95% detected once. The sequencing input was naive CD4+ T cells sorted from blood. Described subset: CD45RA+ positively selected. Receptors were obtained from a man aged 18 to 29 in good health.

The CDR3 protein is CASSQNTNTEAFF. DNA of the CDR3: TGTGCCAGCTCACAAAATACGAACACTGAAGCTTTCTTT. The J gene is TRBJ1-1, the V gene TRBV18; D uncertain. The CDR3 is 13 residues long. Between the trimmed V and J ends, which lost 4 bases and 1 base, there was a span of 7 bases. Germline V lookup: CDR1 KGHSH, CDR2 LQKENI.

The chain has TRBV29-1 and TRBJ2-3; 8 positions agree with TRBD1. CDR3 length: 12 residues. The junction had 0 bases not matched to a gene; V was cut back by 2 bases and J by 5 bases. Germline CDR1 SQVTM, CDR2 ANQGSEA. CDR3 DNA sequence: TGCAGCGTTGAAACAGGGGGAGATACGCAGTATTTT. Translation: CSVETGGDTQYF.

This clone was seen more than once but under ten times. The V and J genes are TRBV6-5 and TRBJ2-7, with TRBD2 matching 15 bases. The V segment lost 4 bases and the J segment 4 bases; nucleotides outside the gene matches: 2. The CDR3 contains 15 residues. Germline V gene sequence: CDR1 MNHEY, CDR2 SVGAGI. The CDR3 nucleotides are TGTGCCAGCAGTTCAGGACTAGCGGGAGGGTACGAGCAGTACTTC. It specifies CASSSGLAGGYEQYF.

V and J are TRBV6-5 and TRBJ2-1; 9 bases match TRBD1. The CDR3 spans 15 residues. J lost 9 bases, V lost 4 bases, and 10 bases had no gene match. Germline V gene sequence: CDR1 MNHEY, CDR2 SVGAGI. The CDR3 loop reads CASSSTGGSLGEQFF. The CDR3, as DNA: TGTGCCAGCAGTTCAACAGGGGGCTCGTTAGGTGAGCAGTTCTTC.

The rearrangement uses TRBV5-1 and TRBJ1-1, with TRBD1 as a possible D gene (5 bases). V was shortened by 3 bases and J by 1 base, with 13 bases between the two germline ends. This CDR3 region has 15 residues. Germline loops: CDR1 SGHRS, CDR2 YFSETQ. For the CDR3, the DNA is TGCGCCAGCAGCTCCCATGGGACCCCGAACACTGAAGCTTTCTTT. It is translated as CASSSHGTPNTEAFF.

J is TRBJ2-3 and V is TRBV9; the D gene is possibly TRBD1 (6 bases). CDR3 size: 16 residues. Germline V gene sequence: CDR1 SGDLS, CDR2 YYNGEE. The V end was cut by 4 bases, the J end by 3 bases, with 18 bases between. The CDR3 DNA is TGTGCCAGCAGCATGTACCGGGACACGAGAACAGATACGCAGTATTTT. This sequence encodes CASSMYRDTRTDTQYF.

On this clone: Different DNA sequences within this sample yield the same CDR3. This chain links TRBV7-2 with TRBJ2-5, with D unclear. Looked up from germline, CDR1 is SGHTA and CDR2 is FQGNSA. This CDR3 is built from 13 residues. Trimming cost V 0 bases and J 5 bases, with 7 bases left between them. This CDR3 is CASSLAGVETQYF. The CDR3 region has the DNA TGTGCCAGCAGCTTAGCGGGTGTTGAGACCCAGTACTTC.

The genes are TRBV29-1 and TRBJ2-2; D assignment may be TRBD1 or TRBD2 (5 bases each). Germline V lookup: CDR1 SQVTM, CDR2 ANQGSEA. Trimming removed 4 bases from V and 1 base from J, with 10 bases in between. CDR3 length: 14 residues. The CDR3 loop reads CSVGDVGNTGELFF. The DNA for the CDR3 is TGCAGCGTTGGGGACGTGGGGAACACCGGGGAGCTGTTTTTT.

CDR3 sequence reads: CAWTGGGEKLFF. The CDR3 DNA reads as TGTGCCTGGACAGGGGGCGGTGAAAAACTGTTTTTT. The V gene is TRBV30, the J gene TRBJ1-4; 8 bases map to TRBD1. Germline CDR1 is GTSNPN and CDR2 is SVGIG (reference sequence). The CDR3 has 12 residues. Trimming at V came to 4 bases and at J to 7 bases, leaving 2 bases not matched to a gene.

The gene calls are TRBV28 and TRBJ1-5; TRBD1 might be the D (5 bases). V was cut by 2 bases and J by 5 bases, with 16 bases left in between. This CDR3 spans 16 amino acids. Germline V gene lookup returns CDR1 MDHEN and CDR2 SYDVKM. The CDR3 spells CASSLGPSLGDQPQHF. CDR3 sequence (DNA): TGTGCCAGCAGTTTAGGTCCGTCGTTGGGGGATCAGCCCCAGCATTTT.

This sequence joins TRBV10-2 and TRBJ2-1; D not certain. Germline V lookup: CDR1 WSHSY, CDR2 SAAADI. The CDR3 totals 12 residues. Trimming removed 8 bases at V and 4 bases at J, with 9 bases between. CDR3 nucleotide sequence: TGCGCCAGCCGTCGATCTTACAATGAGCAGTTCTTC. Translating it yields CASRRSYNEQFF.

The J gene is TRBJ2-7, the V gene TRBV4-1; D ambiguous. V lost 0 bases and J 1 base, leaving 19 bases between the germline ends. Germline assignment: CDR1 MGHRA and CDR2 YSYEKL. CDR3 length equals 18 residues. This CDR3 is CASSQDPQRRTYSYEQYF. DNA of the CDR3: TGCGCCAGCAGCCAAGATCCCCAGCGTAGGACCTATTCCTACGAGCAGTACTTC.

The chain recombines TRBV4-3 with TRBJ2-3; the D call may be TRBD1 or TRBD2 (5 bases each). This CDR3 has 15 amino acids. V lost 3 bases to trimming and J lost 6 bases, with 16 bases between them. Germline CDR1 is LGHNA and CDR2 is YSLEER. This CDR3 is CASSHGSGAADTQYF. The CDR3 nucleotides read TGCGCCAGCAGCCACGGCTCCGGGGCGGCGGATACGCAGTATTTT.

The chain has TRBV5-4 and TRBJ2-1; TRBD1 aligns across 7 bases. CDR1 SGHNT and CDR2 YYREEE come from the germline V gene (reference sequence). The CDR3 runs 18 residues. V dropped 3 bases and J dropped 5; count of bases not matched to a gene: 17. The CDR3 sequence: CASSSLGFRDSGNNEQFF. In DNA form, the CDR3 reads TGTGCCAGCAGCTCCCTAGGGTTCCGGGACAGTGGAAACAATGAGCAGTTCTTC.

The genes are TRBV19 and TRBJ1-5; the D is unclear. CDR1 is LNHDA, CDR2 SQIVND, per germline (reference sequence). The length of the CDR3 is 16 residues. Deletions cut 3 bases from V and 0 bases from J, with 12 bases between. The CDR3 spells CASSITALNSNQPQHF. CDR3 bases: TGTGCCAGTAGTATCACAGCCCTCAATAGCAATCAGCCCCAGCATTTT.

The chain recombines TRBV5-1 with TRBJ2-7; 7 bases fit TRBD2. This CDR3 has 15 residues. Germline values: CDR1 SGHRS, CDR2 YFSETQ. V lost 1 base and J lost 3; bases outside the gene matches: 7. CDR3 loop: CASSLTMAGDYEQYF. As DNA, the CDR3 is TGCGCCAGCAGCTTGACCATGGCGGGGGACTACGAGCAGTACTTC.

This clone was observed a single time. The chain joins TRBV5-4 to TRBJ2-5; 11 nucleotides line up with TRBD1. In germline, CDR1 is SGHNT, CDR2 YYREEE (reference sequence). The CDR3 consists of 16 residues. The V and J ends lost 3 bases and 5 bases, in that order; junction bases with no gene match: 9. The CDR3 protein is CASSSGQGASRETQYF. The CDR3, as DNA: TGTGCCAGCAGCTCAGGACAGGGGGCTTCCAGGGAGACCCAGTACTTC. Complete variable domain (other parts from reference TRBV5-4 and TRBJ2-5): ETGVTQSPTHLIKTRGQQVTLRCSSQSGHNTVSWYQQALGQGPQFIFQYYREEENGRGNFPPRFSGLQFPNYSSELNVNALELDDSALYLCASSSGQGASRETQYFGPGTRLLVL.

The rearrangement links TRBV5-1 to TRBJ2-3; perhaps TRBD1 as D (5 bases). The CDR3 has 15 residues. V lost 0 bases, J lost 0 bases, and 8 bases lay in between. Germline CDR1 reads SGHRS; CDR2 reads YFSETQ. CDR3 protein: CASSLGRESTDTQYF. The CDR3 coding sequence is TGCGCCAGCAGCTTGGGCAGGGAAAGCACAGATACGCAGTATTTT. The whole variable domain, remainder taken from reference TRBV5-1 and TRBJ2-3, is KAGVTQTPRYLIKTRGQQVTLSCSPISGHRSVSWYQQTPGQGLQFLFEYFSETQRNKGNFPGRFSGRQFSNSRSEMNVSTLELGDSALYLCASSLGRESTDTQYFGPGTRLTVL.

The chain recombines TRBV19 with TRBJ1-4; 9 bases align to TRBD1. The germline CDR1 and CDR2 sequences are LNHDA and SQIVND (reference sequence). The CDR3 sequence is 15 residues long. V was pared by 3 bases and J by 8 bases, with 7 bases of the junction left unmatched. The CDR3 region is CASSMGGTGNEKLFF. Here the CDR3 DNA reads TGTGCCAGTAGTATGGGAGGGACAGGGAACGAAAAACTGTTTTTT.

The CDR3 coding sequence is TGTGCCACCAAGACAGGGACCTTATATGGCTACACCTTC. Its translation is CATKTGTLYGYTF. The rearrangement joins TRBV6-5 to TRBJ1-2; TRBD1 matches 7 bases. CDR3 length equals 13 residues. After removal of 10 bases from V and 5 bases from J, the junction contained 10 bases not matched to a gene. CDR1 and CDR2 from the germline V gene are MNHEY and SVGAGI.

V is TRBV28 and J is TRBJ2-5; 10 bases fit TRBD1. With 7 bases clipped from V and 5 bases from J, the junction kept 7 bases outside the gene matches. The germline gives CDR1 MDHEN, CDR2 SYDVKM. CDR3 length: 14 amino acids. As DNA, the CDR3 is TGTGCCAGCACCAGAGACAGGGGGCTCGAGACCCAGTACTTC. This gives the protein CASTRDRGLETQYF.

This chain uses TRBV5-4 with TRBJ1-3, with a possible D match to TRBD1 (5 bases). There are 16 residues in the CDR3. CDR1 is SGHNT, CDR2 YYREEE, per germline (reference sequence). With 4 bases removed from V and 0 bases from J, the gap between germline ends came to 14 bases. The DNA for the CDR3 is TGTGCCAGCAGCACGCACTCAGGGATCTCTGGAAACACCATATATTTT. Translated: CASSTHSGISGNTIYF.

V gene TRBV2 combines with J gene TRBJ2-1; 13 bases fit TRBD2. This CDR3 is 13 amino acids long. The junction had 5 bases not matched to a gene; V was cut back by 10 bases and J by 8 bases. Germline values: CDR1 SNHLY, CDR2 FYNNEI. The CDR3 region has the DNA TGTGCCACCGGGACTAGCGGGATCGATGAGCAGTTCTTC. It yields the protein CATGTSGIDEQFF.

This chain uses TRBV7-6 with TRBJ2-7; the match to TRBD2 covers 10 bases. The CDR3 is 15 amino acids. Germline lookup yields CDR1 SGHVS and CDR2 FNYEAQ. V was pared by 2 bases and J by 3 bases, with 4 bases of the junction left unmatched. CDR3 loop: CASSLSGGGLYEQYF. In nucleotides, the CDR3 is TGTGCCAGCAGCTTAAGCGGGGGGGGCCTCTACGAGCAGTACTTC.

J is TRBJ2-1 and V is TRBV5-1; TRBD1 matches at 9 bases. The V gene end was trimmed by 0 bases and the J gene end by 6 bases; junction bases not matched to a gene: 4. This CDR3 comprises 15 residues. The germline CDR1 and CDR2 sequences are SGHRS and YFSETQ. CDR3 sequence reads: CASSLEGQGPNEQFF. CDR3 coding DNA: TGCGCCAGCAGCTTGGAGGGACAGGGCCCCAATGAGCAGTTCTTC.

This clone was seen once. This chain links TRBV10-3 with TRBJ2-1; 14 bases are a match to TRBD2. Germline loops: CDR1 ENHRY, CDR2 SYGVKD. CDR3 length equals 16 residues. V was pared by 4 bases and J by 3 bases, with 2 bases of the junction left unmatched. CDR3 sequence reads: CAISAGTSGSYNEQFF. The CDR3 DNA reads TGTGCCATCAGTGCGGGGACTAGCGGGAGCTACAATGAGCAGTTCTTC.

The rearrangement links TRBV7-9 to TRBJ2-5, with D possibly being TRBD1 (5 bases). CDR1 and CDR2 from the germline V gene are SEHNR and FQNEAQ (reference sequence). V was trimmed by 3 bases and J by 2 bases, leaving 13 bases between them. CDR3 length equals 15 residues. Here the CDR3 reads CASSFPGMGQETQYF. In nucleotides, the CDR3 is TGTGCCAGCAGCTTTCCAGGGATGGGTCAAGAGACCCAGTACTTC.

The V call is TRBV7-3, the J call TRBJ2-4, with D possibly being TRBD2 (5 bases). Trimming removed 2 bases at V and 9 bases at J, with 17 bases between. This CDR3 region has 15 residues. Germline V CDR1 and CDR2: SGHTA, FQGTGA. CDR3 bases: TGTGCCAGCAGCTTAGGTCCGGGCCCTACTAGCATTCAGTACTTC. It specifies CASSLGPGPTSIQYF.

V gene TRBV5-1 combines with J gene TRBJ2-1, with 9 bases aligning to TRBD2. The CDR3 covers 16 residues. V dropped 2 bases and J dropped 8; count of bases not matched to a gene: 11. Germline loops: CDR1 SGHRS, CDR2 YFSETQ. The CDR3 DNA follows: TGCGCCAGCAGCTTACTCGGCGGGAGGGCCGTCGATGAGCAGTTCTTC. The encoded protein is CASSLLGGRAVDEQFF.

The V call is TRBV6-1, the J call TRBJ2-4; 8 bases map to TRBD2. The CDR3 is 14 residues long. Germline assignment: CDR1 MNHNS and CDR2 SASEGT. The V and J ends lost 4 bases and 6 bases, in that order; junction bases with no gene match: 5. In DNA form, the CDR3 reads TGTGCCAGCAGTGCCGCGGGGGGCGGAAACATTCAGTACTTC. This gives the protein CASSAAGGGNIQYF.

This sequence joins TRBV30 and TRBJ2-5; perhaps TRBD2 as D (6 bases). V was trimmed by 3 bases and J by 5 bases, leaving 13 bases between them. Germline CDR1 and CDR2: GTSNPN and SVGIG (reference sequence). The CDR3 contains 13 residues. CDR3 coding DNA: TGTGCCTGGAGAACGGAGGGTGGTGAGACCCAGTACTTC. Translating gives CAWRTEGGETQYF.